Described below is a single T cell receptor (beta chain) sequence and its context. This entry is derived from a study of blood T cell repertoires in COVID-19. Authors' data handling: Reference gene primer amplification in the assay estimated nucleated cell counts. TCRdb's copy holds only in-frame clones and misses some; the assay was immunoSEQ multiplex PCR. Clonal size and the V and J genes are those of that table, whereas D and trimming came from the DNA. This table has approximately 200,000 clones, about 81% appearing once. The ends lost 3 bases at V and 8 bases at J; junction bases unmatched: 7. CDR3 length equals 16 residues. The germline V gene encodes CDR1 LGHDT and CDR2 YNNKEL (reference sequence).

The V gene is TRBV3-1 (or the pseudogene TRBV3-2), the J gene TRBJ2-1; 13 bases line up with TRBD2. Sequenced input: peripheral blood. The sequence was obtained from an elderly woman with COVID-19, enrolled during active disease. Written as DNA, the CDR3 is TGTGCCAGCAGCCATAGGACTAGCGGGAGTAGGTATGAGCAGTTCTTC. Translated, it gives CASSHRTSGSRYEQFF.